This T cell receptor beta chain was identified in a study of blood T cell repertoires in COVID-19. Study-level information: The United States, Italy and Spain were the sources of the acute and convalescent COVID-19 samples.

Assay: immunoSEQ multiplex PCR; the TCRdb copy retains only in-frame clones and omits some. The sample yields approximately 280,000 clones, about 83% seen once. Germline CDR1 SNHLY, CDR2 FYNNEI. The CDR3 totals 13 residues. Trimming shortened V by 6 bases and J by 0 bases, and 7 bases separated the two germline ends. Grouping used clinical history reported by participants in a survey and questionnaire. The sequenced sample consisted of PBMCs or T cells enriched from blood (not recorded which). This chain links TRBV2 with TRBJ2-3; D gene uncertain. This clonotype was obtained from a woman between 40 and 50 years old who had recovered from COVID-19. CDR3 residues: CASSPPSTDTQYF. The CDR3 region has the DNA TGTGCCAGCAGCCCCCCTAGCACAGATACGCAGTATTTT.